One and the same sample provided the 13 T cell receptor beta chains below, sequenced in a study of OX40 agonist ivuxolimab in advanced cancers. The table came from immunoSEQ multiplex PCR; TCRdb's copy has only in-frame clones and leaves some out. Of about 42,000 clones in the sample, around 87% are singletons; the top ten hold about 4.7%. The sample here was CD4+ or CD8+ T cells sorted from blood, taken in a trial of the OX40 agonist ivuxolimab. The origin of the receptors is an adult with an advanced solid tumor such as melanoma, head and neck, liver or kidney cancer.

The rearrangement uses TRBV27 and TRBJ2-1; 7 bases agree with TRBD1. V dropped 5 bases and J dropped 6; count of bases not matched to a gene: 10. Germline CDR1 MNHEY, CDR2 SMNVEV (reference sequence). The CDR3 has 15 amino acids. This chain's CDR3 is CASSVNRDSSNEQFF. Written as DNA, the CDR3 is TGTGCCAGCAGTGTGAACCGGGACAGCTCCAATGAGCAGTTCTTC.

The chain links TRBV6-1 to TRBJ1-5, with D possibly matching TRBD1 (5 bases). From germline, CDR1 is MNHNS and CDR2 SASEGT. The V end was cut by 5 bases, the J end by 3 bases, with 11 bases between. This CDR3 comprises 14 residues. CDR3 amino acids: CASSHGQDNQPQHF. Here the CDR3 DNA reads TGTGCCAGCAGTCATGGACAAGACAATCAGCCCCAGCATTTT.

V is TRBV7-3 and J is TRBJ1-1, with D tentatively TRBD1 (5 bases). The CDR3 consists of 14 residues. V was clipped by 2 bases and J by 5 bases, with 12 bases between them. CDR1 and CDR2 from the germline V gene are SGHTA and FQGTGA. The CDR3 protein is CASSLGAGQTEAFF. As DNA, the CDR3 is TGTGCCAGCAGCTTAGGAGCGGGGCAGACTGAAGCTTTCTTT.

CDR3 in amino acids: CSVPKLRTSSRNTGELFF. The CDR3 coding sequence is TGCAGCGTGCCGAAACTCCGGACTAGCAGTAGGAACACCGGGGAGCTGTTTTTT. The chain uses TRBV29-1 and TRBJ2-2, with TRBD2 identical over 8 bases. CDR1 and CDR2 (germline): SQVTM, ANQGSEA. The CDR3 consists of 18 residues. Losses at the gene ends were 6 bases for V and 1 base for J; bases not matched to a gene: 16.

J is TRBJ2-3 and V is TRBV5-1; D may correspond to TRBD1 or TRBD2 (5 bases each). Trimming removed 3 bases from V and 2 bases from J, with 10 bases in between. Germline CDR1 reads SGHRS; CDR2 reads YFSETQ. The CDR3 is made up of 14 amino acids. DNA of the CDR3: TGCGCCAGCAGCTCGGGGACCTTCACAGATACGCAGTATTTT. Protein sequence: CASSSGTFTDTQYF.

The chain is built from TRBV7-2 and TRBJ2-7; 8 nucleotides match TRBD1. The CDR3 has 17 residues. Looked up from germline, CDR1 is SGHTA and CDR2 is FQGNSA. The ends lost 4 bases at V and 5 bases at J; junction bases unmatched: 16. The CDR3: CASSWVTIRRGQDEQYF. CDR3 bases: TGTGCCAGCAGCTGGGTCACAATTCGCAGGGGGCAGGACGAGCAGTACTTC.

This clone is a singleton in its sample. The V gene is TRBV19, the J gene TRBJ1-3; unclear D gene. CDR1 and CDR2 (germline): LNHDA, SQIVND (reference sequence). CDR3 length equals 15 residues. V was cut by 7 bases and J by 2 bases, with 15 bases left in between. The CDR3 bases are TGTGCCAGTAAACCTTCGGAAGAACCTGGAAACACCATATATTTT. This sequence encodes CASKPSEEPGNTIYF.

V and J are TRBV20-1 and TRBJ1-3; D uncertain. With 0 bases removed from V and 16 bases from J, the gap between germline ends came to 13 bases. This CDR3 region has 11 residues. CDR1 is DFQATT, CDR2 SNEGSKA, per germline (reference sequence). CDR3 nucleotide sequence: TGCAGTGCTAGAGATAGGGAGACGTATTATTTT. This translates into CSARDRETYYF.

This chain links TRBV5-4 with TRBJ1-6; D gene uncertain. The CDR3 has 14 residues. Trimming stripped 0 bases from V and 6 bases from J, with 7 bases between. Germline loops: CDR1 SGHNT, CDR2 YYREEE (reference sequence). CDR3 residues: CASSLEPLNSPLHF. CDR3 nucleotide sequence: TGTGCCAGCAGCTTGGAGCCACTTAATTCACCCCTCCACTTT.

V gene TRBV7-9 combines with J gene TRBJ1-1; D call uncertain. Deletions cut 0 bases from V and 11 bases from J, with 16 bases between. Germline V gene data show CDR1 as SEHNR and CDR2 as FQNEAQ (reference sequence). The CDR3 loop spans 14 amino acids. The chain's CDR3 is CASSLANTAAGAFF. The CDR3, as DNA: TGTGCCAGCAGCTTAGCAAATACGGCGGCGGGGGCTTTCTTT.

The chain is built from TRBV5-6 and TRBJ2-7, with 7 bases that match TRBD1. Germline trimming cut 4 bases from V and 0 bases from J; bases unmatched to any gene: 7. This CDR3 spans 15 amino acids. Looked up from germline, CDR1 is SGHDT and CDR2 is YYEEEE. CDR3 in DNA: TGTGCCAGCAGCCTAGGACAGGATGGCTCCTACGAGCAGTACTTC. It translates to CASSLGQDGSYEQYF.

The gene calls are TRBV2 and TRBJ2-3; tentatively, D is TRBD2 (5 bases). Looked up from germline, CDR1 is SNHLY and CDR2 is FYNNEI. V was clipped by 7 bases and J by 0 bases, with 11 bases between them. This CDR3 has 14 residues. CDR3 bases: TGTGCCAGCATCGGACTCCCTAGCACAGATACGCAGTATTTT. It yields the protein CASIGLPSTDTQYF.

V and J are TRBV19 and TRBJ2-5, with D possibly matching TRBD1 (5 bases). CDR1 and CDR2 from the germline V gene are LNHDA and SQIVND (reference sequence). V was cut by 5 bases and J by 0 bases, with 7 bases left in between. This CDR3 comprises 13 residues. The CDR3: CASSPGYQETQYF. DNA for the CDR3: TGTGCCAGTAGTCCAGGGTACCAAGAGACCCAGTACTTC. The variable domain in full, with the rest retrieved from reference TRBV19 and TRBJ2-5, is DGGITQSPKYLFRKEGQNVTLSCEQNLNHDAMYWYRQDPGQGLRLIYYSQIVNDFQKGDIAEGYSVSREKKESFPLTVTSAQKNPTAFYLCASSPGYQETQYFGPGTRLLVL.